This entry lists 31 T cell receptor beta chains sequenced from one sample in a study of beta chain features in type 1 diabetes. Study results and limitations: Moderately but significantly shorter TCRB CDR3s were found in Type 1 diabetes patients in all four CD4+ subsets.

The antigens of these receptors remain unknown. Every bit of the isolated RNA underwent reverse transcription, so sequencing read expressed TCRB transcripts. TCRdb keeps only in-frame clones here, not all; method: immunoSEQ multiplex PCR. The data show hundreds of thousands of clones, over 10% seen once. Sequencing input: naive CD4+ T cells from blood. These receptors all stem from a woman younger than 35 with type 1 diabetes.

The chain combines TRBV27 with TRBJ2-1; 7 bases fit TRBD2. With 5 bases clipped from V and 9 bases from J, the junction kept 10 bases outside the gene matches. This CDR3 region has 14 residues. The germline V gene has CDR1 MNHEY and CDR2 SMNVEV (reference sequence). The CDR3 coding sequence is TGTGCCAGCAGTATGCGGGAGCCCTTCGGTGAGCAGTTCTTC. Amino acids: CASSMREPFGEQFF.

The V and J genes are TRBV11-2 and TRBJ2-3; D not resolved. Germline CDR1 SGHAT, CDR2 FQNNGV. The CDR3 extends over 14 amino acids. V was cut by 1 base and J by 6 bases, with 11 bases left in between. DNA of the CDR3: TGTGCCAGCAGCTTAGGGAGTGGCTTCGATACGCAGTATTTT. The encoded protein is CASSLGSGFDTQYF.

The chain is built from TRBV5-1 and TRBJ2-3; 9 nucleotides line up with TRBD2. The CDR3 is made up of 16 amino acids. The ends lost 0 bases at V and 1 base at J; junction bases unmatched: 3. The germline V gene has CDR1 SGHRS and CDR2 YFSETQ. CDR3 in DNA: TGCGCCAGCAGCTTGGGGGCTAGCGGGGGCACAGATACGCAGTATTTT. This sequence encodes CASSLGASGGTDTQYF.

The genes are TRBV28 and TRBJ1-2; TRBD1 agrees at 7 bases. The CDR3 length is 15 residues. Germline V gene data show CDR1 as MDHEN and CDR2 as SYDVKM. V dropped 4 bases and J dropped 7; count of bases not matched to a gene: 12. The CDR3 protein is CASSSSGQEYSGYTF. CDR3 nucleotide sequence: TGTGCCAGCAGTTCCTCCGGACAGGAGTATAGTGGCTACACCTTC.

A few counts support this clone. CDR3 amino acids: CASSLALLLYNEQFF. As DNA, the CDR3 is TGTGCCAGCAGCTTAGCGTTACTACTCTACAATGAGCAGTTCTTC. This chain joins TRBV7-9 and TRBJ2-1; no clear D gene. CDR3 length: 15 amino acids. Germline V gives CDR1 SEHNR, CDR2 FQNEAQ (reference sequence). Deletions cut 0 bases from V and 3 bases from J, with 9 bases between.

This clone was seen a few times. The CDR3, as DNA: TGTGCCAGCACCCGTCGGACTAGCGGGACCAACTACAATGAGCAGTTCTTC. Translating it yields CASTRRTSGTNYNEQFF. The gene calls are TRBV28 and TRBJ2-1; 12 bases map to TRBD2. The CDR3 runs 17 residues. V trimming: 7 bases; J trimming: 3 bases; junction bases outside the gene matches: 10. Germline loops: CDR1 MDHEN, CDR2 SYDVKM.

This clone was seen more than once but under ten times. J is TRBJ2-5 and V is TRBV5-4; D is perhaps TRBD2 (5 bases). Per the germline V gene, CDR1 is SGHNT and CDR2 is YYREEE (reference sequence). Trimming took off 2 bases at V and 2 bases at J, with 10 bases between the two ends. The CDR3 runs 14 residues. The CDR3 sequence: CASSFVGRQETQYF. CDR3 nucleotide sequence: TGTGCCAGCAGCTTCGTAGGGAGACAAGAGACCCAGTACTTC.

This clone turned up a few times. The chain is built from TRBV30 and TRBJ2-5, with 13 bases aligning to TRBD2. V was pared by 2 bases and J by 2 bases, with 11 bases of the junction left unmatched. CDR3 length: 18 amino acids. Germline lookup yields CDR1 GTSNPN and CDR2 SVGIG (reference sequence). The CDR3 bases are TGTGCCTGGAGTCAAACCCGGACTAGCGGGAGCAGTCAAGAGACCCAGTACTTC. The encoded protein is CAWSQTRTSGSSQETQYF.

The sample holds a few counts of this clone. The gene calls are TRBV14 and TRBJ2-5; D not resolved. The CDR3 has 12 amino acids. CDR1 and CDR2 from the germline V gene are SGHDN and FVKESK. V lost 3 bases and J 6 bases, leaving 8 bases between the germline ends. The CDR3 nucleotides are TGTGCCAGCAGCCAGCCCAGAAAGACCCAGTACTTC. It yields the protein CASSQPRKTQYF.

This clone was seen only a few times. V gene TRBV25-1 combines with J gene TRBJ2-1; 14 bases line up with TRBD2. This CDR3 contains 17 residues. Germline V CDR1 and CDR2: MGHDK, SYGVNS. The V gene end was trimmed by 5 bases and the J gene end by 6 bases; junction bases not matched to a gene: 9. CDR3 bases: TGTGCCAGCAGTTCATCGACTAGCGGGAGGGTATTCAATGAGCAGTTCTTC. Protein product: CASSSSTSGRVFNEQFF.

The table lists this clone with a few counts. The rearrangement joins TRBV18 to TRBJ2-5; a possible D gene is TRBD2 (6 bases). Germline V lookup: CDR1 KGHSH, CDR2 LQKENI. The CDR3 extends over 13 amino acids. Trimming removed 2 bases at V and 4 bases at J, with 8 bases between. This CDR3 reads CASSPVGGETQYF. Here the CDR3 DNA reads TGTGCCAGCTCACCAGTGGGAGGAGAGACCCAGTACTTC.

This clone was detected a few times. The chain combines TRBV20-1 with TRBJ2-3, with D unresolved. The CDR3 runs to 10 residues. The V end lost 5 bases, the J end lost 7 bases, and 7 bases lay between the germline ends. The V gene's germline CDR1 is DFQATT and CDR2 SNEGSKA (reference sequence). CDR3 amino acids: CSAFAYTQYF. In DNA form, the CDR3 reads TGCAGTGCTTTTGCGTATACGCAGTATTTT.

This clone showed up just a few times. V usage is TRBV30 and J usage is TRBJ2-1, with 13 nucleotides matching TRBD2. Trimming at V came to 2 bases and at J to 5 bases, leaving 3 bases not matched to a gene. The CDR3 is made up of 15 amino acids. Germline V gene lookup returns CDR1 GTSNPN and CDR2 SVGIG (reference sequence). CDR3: CAWSSGTSGDNEQFF. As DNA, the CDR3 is TGTGCCTGGAGTTCTGGGACTAGCGGGGACAATGAGCAGTTCTTC.

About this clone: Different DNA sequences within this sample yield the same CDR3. The CDR3 reads CASSPTGGRQETQYF. The CDR3 coding sequence is TGTGCCAGCAGCCCCACCGGGGGTAGACAAGAGACCCAGTACTTC. This rearrangement joins TRBV5-4 to TRBJ2-5; D possibly corresponds to TRBD2 (6 bases). V dropped 4 bases and J dropped 2 bases, with 15 bases sitting between them. The germline V gene has CDR1 SGHNT and CDR2 YYREEE (reference sequence). The CDR3 runs 15 residues. The full variable domain, in which reference TRBV5-4 and TRBJ2-5 provide the parts outside the CDR3, is ETGVTQSPTHLIKTRGQQVTLRCSSQSGHNTVSWYQQALGQGPQFIFQYYREEENGRGNFPPRFSGLQFPNYSSELNVNALELDDSALYLCASSPTGGRQETQYFGPGTRLLVL.

As DNA, the CDR3 is TGTGCCAGCAGCCCGATGGGGGGGCAATATAATTCACCCCTCCACTTT. Translating it yields CASSPMGGQYNSPLHF. The V call is TRBV5-4, the J call TRBJ1-6, with D perhaps matching TRBD1 (6 bases). This CDR3 is 16 amino acids long. The V gene's germline CDR1 is SGHNT and CDR2 YYREEE (reference sequence). Trimming removed 4 bases at V and 4 bases at J, with 15 bases between. Together with reference TRBV5-4 and TRBJ1-6, the CDR3 gives the full variable domain: ETGVTQSPTHLIKTRGQQVTLRCSSQSGHNTVSWYQQALGQGPQFIFQYYREEENGRGNFPPRFSGLQFPNYSSELNVNALELDDSALYLCASSPMGGQYNSPLHFGNGTRLTVT.

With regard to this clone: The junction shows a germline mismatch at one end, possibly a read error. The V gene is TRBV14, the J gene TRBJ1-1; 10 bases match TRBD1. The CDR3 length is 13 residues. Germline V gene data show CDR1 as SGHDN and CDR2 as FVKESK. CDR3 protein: CASSWGQGRHKIF. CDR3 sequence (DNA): TGTGCCAGCAGCTGGGGACAGGGGCGCCATAAAATCTTT.

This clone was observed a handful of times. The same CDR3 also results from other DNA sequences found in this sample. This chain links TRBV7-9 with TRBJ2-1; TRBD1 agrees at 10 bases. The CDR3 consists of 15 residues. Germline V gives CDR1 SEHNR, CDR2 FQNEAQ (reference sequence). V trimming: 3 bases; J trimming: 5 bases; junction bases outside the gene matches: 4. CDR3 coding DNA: TGTGCCAGCAGCTTGGGGGACAGGGGCCACAATGAGCAGTTCTTC. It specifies CASSLGDRGHNEQFF.

CDR3 region: CASSSPRQGAVVGIYGYTF. The DNA of the CDR3 is TGTGCCAGCAGCTCGCCACGACAGGGGGCGGTGGTTGGAATCTATGGCTACACCTTC. V gene TRBV11-2 combines with J gene TRBJ1-2, with TRBD1 matching 10 bases. V dropped 4 bases and J dropped 4; count of bases not matched to a gene: 18. Germline V gene lookup returns CDR1 SGHAT and CDR2 FQNNGV. The CDR3 has 19 residues.

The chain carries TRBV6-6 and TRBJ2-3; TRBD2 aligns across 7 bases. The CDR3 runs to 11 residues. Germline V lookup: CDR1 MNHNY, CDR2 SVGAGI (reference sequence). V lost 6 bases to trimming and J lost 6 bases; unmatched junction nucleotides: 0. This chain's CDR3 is CASRGGDTQYF. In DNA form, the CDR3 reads TGTGCCAGCAGGGGAGGGGATACGCAGTATTTT.

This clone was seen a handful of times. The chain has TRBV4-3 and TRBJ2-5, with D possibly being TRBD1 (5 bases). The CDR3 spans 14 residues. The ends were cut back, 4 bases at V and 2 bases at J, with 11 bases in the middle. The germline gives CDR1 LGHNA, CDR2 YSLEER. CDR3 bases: TGCGCCAGCAGCCCCTCCCAGGGACAAGAGACCCAGTACTTC. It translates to CASSPSQGQETQYF.

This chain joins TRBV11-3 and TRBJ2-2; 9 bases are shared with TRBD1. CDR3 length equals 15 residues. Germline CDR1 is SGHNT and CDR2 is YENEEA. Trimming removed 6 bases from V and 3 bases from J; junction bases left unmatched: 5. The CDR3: CASRPGQGHTGELFF. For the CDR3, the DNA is TGTGCCAGCAGACCTGGACAGGGGCACACCGGGGAGCTGTTTTTT. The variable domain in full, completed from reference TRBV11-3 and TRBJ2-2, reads EAGVVQSPRYKIIEKKQPVAFWCNPISGHNTLYWYLQNLGQGPELLIRYENEEAVDDSQLPKDRFSAERLKGVDSTLKIQPAELGDSAVYLCASRPGQGHTGELFFGEGSRLTVL.

DNA for the CDR3: TGTGCCAGCAGCCCGACAGGGGGCCTAGATACGCAGTATTTT. The encoded protein is CASSPTGGLDTQYF. The chain combines TRBV5-4 with TRBJ2-3, with 10 bases fitting TRBD1. Germline CDR1 SGHNT, CDR2 YYREEE (reference sequence). The CDR3 is 14 residues long. V shed 4 bases, J shed 5 bases, and the junction held 4 bases outside the gene matches.

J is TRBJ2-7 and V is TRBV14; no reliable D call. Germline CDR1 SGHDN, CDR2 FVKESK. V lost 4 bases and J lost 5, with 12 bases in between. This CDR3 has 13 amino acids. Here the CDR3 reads CASSRRYQNEQYF. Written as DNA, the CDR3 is TGTGCCAGCAGCCGCCGATATCAGAACGAGCAGTACTTC.

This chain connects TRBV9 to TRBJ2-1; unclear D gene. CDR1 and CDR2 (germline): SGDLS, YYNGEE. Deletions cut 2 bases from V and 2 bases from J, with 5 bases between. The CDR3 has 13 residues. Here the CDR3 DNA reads TGTGCCAGCAGCGTGTCAGCCTACAATGAGCAGTTCTTC. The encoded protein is CASSVSAYNEQFF. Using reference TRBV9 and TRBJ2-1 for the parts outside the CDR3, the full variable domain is DSGVTQTPKHLITATGQRVTLRCSPRSGDLSVYWYQQSLDQGLQFLIQYYNGEERAKGNILERFSAQQFPDLHSELNLSSLELGDSALYFCASSVSAYNEQFFGPGTRLTVL.

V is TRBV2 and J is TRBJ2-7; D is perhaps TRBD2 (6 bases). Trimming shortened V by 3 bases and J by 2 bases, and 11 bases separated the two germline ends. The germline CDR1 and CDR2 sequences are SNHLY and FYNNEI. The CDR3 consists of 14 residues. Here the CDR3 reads CASSERRGTYEQYF. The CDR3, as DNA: TGTGCCAGCAGTGAGCGTCGGGGGACCTACGAGCAGTACTTC.

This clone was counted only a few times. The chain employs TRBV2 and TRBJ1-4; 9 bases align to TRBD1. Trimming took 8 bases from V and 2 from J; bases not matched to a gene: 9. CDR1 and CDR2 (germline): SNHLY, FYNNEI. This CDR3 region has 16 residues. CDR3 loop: CASVGGQGITNEKLFF. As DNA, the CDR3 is TGTGCCAGCGTTGGGGGACAGGGAATCACTAATGAAAAACTGTTTTTT.

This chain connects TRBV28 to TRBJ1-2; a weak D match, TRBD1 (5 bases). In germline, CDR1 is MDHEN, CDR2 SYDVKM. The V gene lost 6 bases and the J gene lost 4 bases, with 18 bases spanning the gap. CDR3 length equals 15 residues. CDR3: CASSLMTALGYGYTF. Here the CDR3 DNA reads TGTGCCAGCAGCCTAATGACAGCCCTAGGCTATGGCTACACCTTC.

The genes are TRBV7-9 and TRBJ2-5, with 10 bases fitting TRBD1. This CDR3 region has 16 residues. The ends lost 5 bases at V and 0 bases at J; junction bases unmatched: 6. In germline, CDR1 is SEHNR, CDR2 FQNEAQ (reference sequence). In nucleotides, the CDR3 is TGTGCCAGCAGCCCAGGGACAGGGGTGTACCAAGAGACCCAGTACTTC. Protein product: CASSPGTGVYQETQYF.

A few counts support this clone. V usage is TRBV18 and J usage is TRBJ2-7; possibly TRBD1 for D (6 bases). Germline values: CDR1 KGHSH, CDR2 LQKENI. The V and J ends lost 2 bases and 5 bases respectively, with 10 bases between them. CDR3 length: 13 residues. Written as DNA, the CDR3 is TGTGCCAGCTCACCATGGACAGAAAACGAGCAGTACTTC. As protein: CASSPWTENEQYF.

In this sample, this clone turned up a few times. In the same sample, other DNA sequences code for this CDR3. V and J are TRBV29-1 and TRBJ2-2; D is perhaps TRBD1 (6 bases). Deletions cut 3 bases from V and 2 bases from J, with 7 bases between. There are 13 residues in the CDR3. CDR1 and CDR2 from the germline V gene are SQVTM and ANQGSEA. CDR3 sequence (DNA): TGCAGCGTTGACAGGGGAAACACCGGGGAGCTGTTTTTT. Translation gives CSVDRGNTGELFF.

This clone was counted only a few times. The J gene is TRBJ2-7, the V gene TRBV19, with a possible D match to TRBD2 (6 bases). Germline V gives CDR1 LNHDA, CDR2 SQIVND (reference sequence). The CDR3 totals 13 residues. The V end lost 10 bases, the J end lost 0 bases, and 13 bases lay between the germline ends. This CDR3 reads CATRGTSSYEQYF. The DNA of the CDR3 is TGTGCCACCCGCGGGACCAGCTCCTACGAGCAGTACTTC.